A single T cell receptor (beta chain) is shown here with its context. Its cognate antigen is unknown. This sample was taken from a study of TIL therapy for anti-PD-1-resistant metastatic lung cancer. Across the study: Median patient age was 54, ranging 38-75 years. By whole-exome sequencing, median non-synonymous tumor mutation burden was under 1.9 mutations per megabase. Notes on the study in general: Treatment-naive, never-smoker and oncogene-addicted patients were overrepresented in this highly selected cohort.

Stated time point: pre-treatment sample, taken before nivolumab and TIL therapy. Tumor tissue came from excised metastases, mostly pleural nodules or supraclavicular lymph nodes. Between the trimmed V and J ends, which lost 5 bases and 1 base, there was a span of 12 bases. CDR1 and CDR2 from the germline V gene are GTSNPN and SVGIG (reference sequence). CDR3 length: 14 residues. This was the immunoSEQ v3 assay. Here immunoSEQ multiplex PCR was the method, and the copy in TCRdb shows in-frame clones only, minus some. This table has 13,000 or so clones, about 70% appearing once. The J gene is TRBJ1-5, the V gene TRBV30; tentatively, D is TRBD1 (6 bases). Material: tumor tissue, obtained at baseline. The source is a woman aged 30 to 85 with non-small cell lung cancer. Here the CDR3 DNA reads TGTGCCTGGTCTTACAGGGCGAGCAATCAGCCCCAGCATTTT. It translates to CAWSYRASNQPQHF.